Following are 19 T cell receptor beta chains from one sample sequenced in a study of T-cell memory formation after mild COVID-19. TCRdb recomputed calls from the 5' RACE reads with MiXCR, one row per CDR3 protein. This sample has roughly 600,000 distinct CDR3 sequences, with approximately 19% found just once. The sample taken for sequencing was PBMCs or a T cell subset sorted from them (not recorded which). The source is an adult woman who had mild COVID-19 (a few samples of this study predate the infection). Cell type and time point are not known.

The J gene is TRBJ2-2, the V gene TRBV13; D call uncertain. This CDR3 is 14 amino acids long. Germline-derived CDR1 and CDR2 are PRHDT and FYEKMQ (reference sequence). The V end was cut by 7 bases, the J end by 1 base, with 10 bases between. The CDR3 sequence: CASNPFGNTGELFF. In nucleotides, the CDR3 is TGTGCCAGCAACCCCTTCGGGAACACCGGGGAGCTGTTTTTT. Drawing the rest from reference TRBV13 and TRBJ2-2, the complete variable domain is AAGVIQSPRHLIKEKRETATLKCYPIPRHDTVYWYQQGPGQDPQFLISFYEKMQSDKGSIPDRFSAQQFSDYHSELNMSSLELGDSALYFCASNPFGNTGELFFGEGSRLTVL.

There are a few counts of this clonotype. The rearrangement uses TRBV7-8 and TRBJ2-5; TRBD1 is a possible D gene (5 bases). Trimming left V 2 bases short and J 7 bases short, with 14 bases between. Germline CDR1 is SGHVS and CDR2 is FQNEAQ. CDR3 length: 14 amino acids. DNA of the CDR3: TGTGCCAGCAGCTTAAGGGGATCTCTGGGGACCCAGTACTTC. The encoded protein is CASSLRGSLGTQYF.

This sequence joins TRBV20-1 and TRBJ2-3; a possible D gene is TRBD1 (6 bases). The CDR3 extends over 20 amino acids. Germline-derived CDR1 and CDR2 are DFQATT and SNEGSKA (reference sequence). The V end was cut by 0 bases, the J end by 0 bases, with 25 bases between. The CDR3 sequence: CSARDWTPGEGVTSTDTQYF. In nucleotides, the CDR3 is TGCAGTGCTAGAGATTGGACCCCCGGAGAGGGGGTTACGAGCACAGATACGCAGTATTTT.

This clonotype was observed many times. The V call is TRBV7-2, the J call TRBJ1-3; TRBD1 matches 7 bases. V lost 1 base to trimming and J lost 0 bases; unmatched junction nucleotides: 3. Germline lookup yields CDR1 SGHTA and CDR2 FQGNSA. This CDR3 has 16 amino acids. CDR3 amino acids: CASSLGDRLSGNTIYF. In nucleotides, the CDR3 is TGTGCCAGCAGCTTAGGGGACAGACTCTCTGGAAACACCATATATTTT. The full variable domain, with the rest looked up from reference TRBV7-2 and TRBJ1-3, is GAGVSQSPSNKVTEKGKDVELRCDPISGHTALYWYRQSLGQGLEFLIYFQGNSAPDKSGLPSDRFSAERTGGSVSTLTIQRTQQEDSAVYLCASSLGDRLSGNTIYFGEGSWLTVV.

In its sample, this clonotype was seen a few times. The V and J genes are TRBV29-1 and TRBJ2-7; 7 bases fit TRBD1. J lost 3 bases, V lost 7 bases, and 9 bases had no gene match. The CDR3 is made up of 13 amino acids. Germline values: CDR1 SQVTM, CDR2 ANQGSEA. CDR3 coding DNA: TGCAGCGCTGGTGGAAGACAGGGCTACGAGCAGTACTTC. Translated: CSAGGRQGYEQYF.

The chain links TRBV10-3 to TRBJ2-6; D unresolved. CDR3 length: 14 residues. V gave up 4 bases and J gave up 0 bases, with 4 bases separating them. Germline loops: CDR1 ENHRY, CDR2 SYGVKD. The CDR3 sequence is CAISGHSGANVLTF. CDR3 nucleotide sequence: TGTGCCATCAGTGGACACTCTGGGGCCAACGTCCTGACTTTC.

In this sample, this clonotype turned up a few times. This chain connects TRBV24-1 to TRBJ2-5; D may match TRBD1 or TRBD2 (5 bases each). Germline V gene lookup returns CDR1 KGHDR and CDR2 SFDVKD. V shed 4 bases and J shed 1 base, with 9 bases lying between them. This CDR3 is built from 14 residues. CDR3: CATSDRDGQETQYF. In DNA, the CDR3 is TGTGCCACCAGTGACCGGGACGGCCAAGAGACCCAGTACTTC.

This chain connects TRBV15 to TRBJ2-5; no firm D call. This CDR3 spans 13 amino acids. V was trimmed by 2 bases and J by 1 base, leaving 5 bases between them. CDR1 is LNHNV, CDR2 YYDKDF, per germline (reference sequence). Written as DNA, the CDR3 is TGTGCCACCAGCAGAACAGTCCAAGAGACCCAGTACTTC. This translates into CATSRTVQETQYF.

The V and J genes are TRBV6-5 and TRBJ2-1, with D possibly being TRBD2 (6 bases). Deletions cut 5 bases from V and 9 bases from J, with 14 bases between. Germline V CDR1 and CDR2: MNHEY, SVGAGI. CDR3 size: 13 residues. The CDR3 region has the DNA TGTGCCAGCAGTCTTACGACTAGTACTGAGCAGTTCTTC. Translation gives CASSLTTSTEQFF.

The sample holds a few counts of this clonotype. Written as DNA, the CDR3 is TGTGCCACCCGGTGGGGGATGAACACTGAAGCTTTCTTT. Amino acids: CATRWGMNTEAFF. This rearrangement joins TRBV19 to TRBJ1-1; D is perhaps TRBD1 (5 bases). The CDR3 contains 13 residues. Germline lookup yields CDR1 LNHDA and CDR2 SQIVND (reference sequence). Trimming removed 10 bases at V and 0 bases at J, with 12 bases between.

The chain uses TRBV12-3 or TRBV12-4 and TRBJ2-1; D not resolved. Deletions cut 7 bases from V and 5 bases from J, with 6 bases between. The CDR3 has 11 amino acids. The CDR3 region is CASTENNEQFF. In DNA form, the CDR3 reads TGTGCCAGCACCGAGAACAATGAGCAGTTCTTC.

The CDR3 nucleotides are TGTGCCACCGTAGACAGGGCGAGAACAGATACGCAGTATTTT. This translates into CATVDRARTDTQYF. This rearrangement joins TRBV10-3 to TRBJ2-3, with 7 bases fitting TRBD1. The germline V gene has CDR1 ENHRY and CDR2 SYGVKD. V trimming: 10 bases; J trimming: 3 bases; junction bases outside the gene matches: 10. CDR3 length: 14 amino acids.

This chain links TRBV10-3 with TRBJ1-1; no definite D call. Trimming removed 2 bases from V and 5 bases from J, with 12 bases in between. CDR3 size: 14 residues. Germline V gene sequence: CDR1 ENHRY, CDR2 SYGVKD. Here the CDR3 reads CAISEGGFVTEAFF. The CDR3 nucleotides read TGTGCCATCAGTGAGGGAGGGTTCGTAACTGAAGCTTTCTTT.

This clonotype was detected a few times. The V call is TRBV7-2, the J call TRBJ1-2; D is perhaps TRBD1 (5 bases). The CDR3 is 14 amino acids. The V end lost 5 bases, the J end lost 2 bases, and 12 bases lay between the germline ends. Germline CDR1 SGHTA, CDR2 FQGNSA. The CDR3: CASSPTAGNYGYTF. In DNA form, the CDR3 reads TGTGCCAGCAGCCCCACCGCAGGGAACTATGGCTACACCTTC.

This clonotype was detected many times. This chain connects TRBV2 to TRBJ2-2, with D unclear. The CDR3 covers 15 residues. Germline loops: CDR1 SNHLY, CDR2 FYNNEI. V lost 3 bases and J lost 3, with 11 bases in between. CDR3 bases: TGTGCCAGCAGTGATCCAACAGAATACACCGGGGAGCTGTTTTTT. Encoded protein: CASSDPTEYTGELFF.

The CDR3 is CASSSWYQLAGGVGETQYF. The CDR3 nucleotides are TGCGCCAGCAGCTCCTGGTACCAACTAGCGGGAGGAGTAGGGGAGACCCAGTACTTC. The chain joins TRBV5-1 to TRBJ2-5; 12 bases fit TRBD2. V lost 3 bases and J lost 5; bases outside the gene matches: 17. The CDR3 length is 19 residues. Germline CDR1 reads SGHRS; CDR2 reads YFSETQ.

This chain connects TRBV25-1 to TRBJ2-7, with TRBD1 identical over 8 bases. Germline V CDR1 and CDR2: MGHDK, SYGVNS. CDR3 length: 13 amino acids. Trimming removed 5 bases from V and 3 bases from J; junction bases left unmatched: 3. CDR3 amino acids: CASSRQGIYEQYF. CDR3 in DNA: TGTGCCAGCAGTAGACAGGGGATCTACGAGCAGTACTTC.

The chain employs TRBV6-2 or TRBV6-3 and TRBJ2-1; 13 positions match TRBD2. The CDR3 runs 16 residues. The junction had 8 bases not matched to a gene; V was cut back by 5 bases and J by 7 bases. Germline assignment: CDR1 MNHEY and CDR2 SVGEGT. The CDR3 DNA follows: TGTGCCAGCAGTGACCCGGGACTAGCGGGACTTAATGAGCAGTTCTTC. Translating gives CASSDPGLAGLNEQFF.

This clonotype was observed a few times. V is TRBV25-1 and J is TRBJ2-3; D is undetermined. Germline V gene lookup returns CDR1 MGHDK and CDR2 SYGVNS. Trimming shortened V by 2 bases and J by 0 bases, and 15 bases separated the two germline ends. The length of the CDR3 is 17 residues. DNA of the CDR3: TGTGCCAGCAGTGAAATAGGCGGCGCAGCTAGCACAGATACGCAGTATTTT. Translated, it gives CASSEIGGAASTDTQYF.